This T cell receptor beta chain was identified in a study of T cells in Graves' hyperthyroidism and ophthalmopathy. This clonotype was counted a single time. Germline assignment: CDR1 KGHSH and CDR2 LQKENI. The CDR3 length is 16 residues. The V segment lost 2 bases and the J segment 2 bases; nucleotides outside the gene matches: 3. Orbital computed tomography, thyroid ultrasound, serum thyroxine and TRAb, and clinical symptoms together informed the diagnoses. The authors obtained PBMCs from 7.5 to 10 ml of fresh peripheral blood. TCR beta CDR3 sequences were amplified from RNA transcripts. Primed by the HTBI set, a first-round RT-PCR was run on the TCR CDR3. From the multiplex PCR reads, TCRdb called clonotypes with MiXCR, one entry per CDR3 protein. The profile shows over 250,000 distinct CDR3 sequences, approximately 15% of them singletons.

This clonotype was obtained from a woman aged 60-75 years with Graves' ophthalmopathy. V and J are TRBV18 and TRBJ1-3, with TRBD1 matching 10 bases. Sequencing used blood. This chain's CDR3 is CASSPIGQGAGNTIYF. CDR3 in DNA: TGTGCCAGCTCACCAATTGGACAGGGGGCTGGAAACACCATATATTTT. Complete variable domain (other parts from reference TRBV18 and TRBJ1-3): NAGVMQNPRHLVRRRGQEARLRCSPMKGHSHVYWYRQLPEEGLKFMVYLQKENIIDESGMPKERFSAEFPKEGPSILRIQQVVRGDSAAYFCASSPIGQGAGNTIYFGEGSWLTVV.